In its sample, the clone carrying this T cell receptor beta chain was seen a few times. The antigen is unknown. This CDR3 has 14 amino acids. From germline, CDR1 is SGHRS and CDR2 YFSETQ. V lost 1 base to trimming and J lost 3 bases, with 9 bases between them. The data derive from a study of beta chain features in type 1 diabetes. At the level of the study: Researchers looked at some 99 million sorted cells across all samples.

Findings and caveats of the study: Naive, central memory and Treg TCRB repertoires seemed to resemble each other more closely in patients than they did in healthy donors. All four CD4+ subsets from Type 1 diabetes patients carried moderately but significantly shorter TCRB CDR3s.

Expressed TCRB transcripts were sequenced because the isolated RNA had all been reverse transcribed beforehand. About 3.9 million reads on average were seen across naive, central memory and regulatory T cell samples. TCRdb keeps only in-frame clones here, not all; method: immunoSEQ multiplex PCR. Among 200,000 to 250,000 clones, roughly 17% were seen once, and the ten largest hold about 0.08%. Source material: naive CD4+ T cells from blood. The receptor was isolated from a man younger than 45 with type 1 diabetes. The chain combines TRBV5-1 with TRBJ2-3; D remains unclear. The CDR3 here is CASSLLLTTDTQYF. The CDR3 DNA reads TGCGCCAGCAGCTTGCTACTCACGACAGATACGCAGTATTTT.